This T cell receptor beta chain was obtained from a study of T-cell memory formation after mild COVID-19. Study at large: TCR clustering was largely donor specific. General study findings and limits: The appearance of some responding clones in pre-infection memory suggested that cross-reactive memory joined. Shrinking CD4+ clones were chiefly CM and EM; CD8+ ones were chiefly EMRA. Specificity for SARS-CoV-2 was not confirmed among the second-wave clones peaking on day 37.

This CDR3 contains 14 residues. Trimming left V 0 bases short and J 6 bases short, with 11 bases between. Germline V gene lookup returns CDR1 MNHEY and CDR2 SVGAGI. Ten or more counts support this clonotype. Its antigen is undetermined. Using its own MiXCR run on the 5' RACE reads, TCRdb lists one record per CDR3 protein. Of about 40,000 distinct CDR3 sequences in the sample, over 10% were seen once. Sequenced input: PBMCs or a T cell subset sorted from them (not recorded which). This TCR came from a man aged 18 to 30 who had mild COVID-19 (a few samples of this study predate the infection). Cell type and time point are not known. V is TRBV6-5 and J is TRBJ1-2, with D uncertain. CDR3 sequence (DNA): TGTGCCAGCAGTTACTCGGCCCTGCTGGATGGCTACACCTTC. Translation gives CASSYSALLDGYTF.